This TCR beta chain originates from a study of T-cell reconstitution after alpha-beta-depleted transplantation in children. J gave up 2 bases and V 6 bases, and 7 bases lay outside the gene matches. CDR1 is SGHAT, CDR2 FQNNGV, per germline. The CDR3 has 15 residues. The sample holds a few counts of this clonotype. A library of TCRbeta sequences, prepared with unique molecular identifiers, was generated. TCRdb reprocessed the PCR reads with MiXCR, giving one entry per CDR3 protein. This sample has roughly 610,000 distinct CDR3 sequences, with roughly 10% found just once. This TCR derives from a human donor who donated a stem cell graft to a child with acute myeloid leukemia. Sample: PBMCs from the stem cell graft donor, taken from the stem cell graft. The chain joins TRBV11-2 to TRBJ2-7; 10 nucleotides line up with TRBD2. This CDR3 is CASSSALAGTYEQYF. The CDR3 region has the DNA TGTGCCAGCAGTTCGGCACTAGCGGGGACCTACGAGCAGTACTTC.